The 13 T cell receptor beta chains in this list originate from one sample, sequenced in a study of cytomegalovirus exposure and HLA in healthy donors. In the PCR, 60 Vbeta and 13 Jbeta primers were used. Sequencing was performed with immunoSEQ multiplex PCR; in TCRdb, only in-frame clones are kept and a portion is missing. The sample shows fewer than 70,000 clones, around 73% of them seen only once. Material for sequencing was PBMCs. These receptors came from a man aged 50 to 60 in good health and CMV-seronegative.

The chain recombines TRBV23-1 with TRBJ2-7, with 7 bases aligning to TRBD1. TRBV23-1 is annotated as an ORF whose role is uncertain. The trim removed 3 bases at V and 3 bases at J, leaving 8 bases unmatched. CDR3 length: 15 amino acids. Written as DNA, the CDR3 is TGCGCCAGCAGTCAGCGACCGACAGGGAGCTACGAGCAGTACTTC. This translates into CASSQRPTGSYEQYF.

The chain has TRBV7-9 and TRBJ1-1; D is unresolved. With 2 bases removed from V and 8 bases from J, the gap between germline ends came to 9 bases. From germline, CDR1 is SEHNR and CDR2 FQNEAQ (reference sequence). CDR3 length equals 12 residues. The CDR3 loop reads CASSLIEPEAFF. CDR3 coding DNA: TGTGCCAGCAGCTTAATAGAACCGGAAGCTTTCTTT.

This clone occurred once. This sequence joins TRBV7-8 and TRBJ2-5, with a tentative D call TRBD2 (6 bases). The J call may be incorrect, as the DNA end agrees better with TRBJ2-7. The CDR3 contains 15 residues. Germline V gene lookup returns CDR1 SGHVS and CDR2 FQNEAQ. The CDR3 protein is CASSPLWGVVSEQYF. CDR3 in DNA: TGTGCCAGCAGCCCTCTTTGGGGGGTTGTGAGCGAGCAGTACTTC.

This chain uses TRBV6-5 with TRBJ2-1; the D gene is possibly TRBD2 (5 bases). Looked up from germline, CDR1 is MNHEY and CDR2 is SVGAGI. The CDR3 spans 16 residues. V was pared by 3 bases and J by 6 bases, with 18 bases between. CDR3 sequence: CASSYEGVPSGNEQFF. The CDR3 region has the DNA TGTGCCAGCAGTTATGAGGGAGTCCCCTCTGGCAATGAGCAGTTCTTC.

V and J are TRBV14 and TRBJ1-5, with D maybe TRBD1 (5 bases). Germline assignment: CDR1 SGHDN and CDR2 FVKESK. The length of the CDR3 is 15 residues. The V and J ends lost 0 bases and 3 bases respectively, with 9 bases between them. The DNA for the CDR3 is TGTGCCAGCAGCCAAGACGCGGGGCTCAATCAGCCCCAGCATTTT. It specifies CASSQDAGLNQPQHF.

This clone was observed a single time. The chain couples TRBV4-1 to TRBJ1-1, with D hard to call. V gave up 4 bases and J gave up 5 bases, with 14 bases separating them. The CDR3 is made up of 14 amino acids. The germline gives CDR1 MGHRA, CDR2 YSYEKL. CDR3 coding DNA: TGCGCCAGCAGCCCATTAGGAGGGAATACTGAAGCTTTCTTT. This codes for CASSPLGGNTEAFF.

The chain combines TRBV9 with TRBJ2-7; TRBD2 agrees at 7 bases. V was clipped by 3 bases and J by 2 bases; unmatched bases: 5. CDR3 length: 14 amino acids. Germline CDR1 is SGDLS and CDR2 is YYNGEE. The CDR3 reads CASSDSGLAYEQYF. Written as DNA, the CDR3 is TGTGCCAGCAGCGACTCCGGACTAGCCTACGAGCAGTACTTC.

Comment on this clone: Germline is not matched at one junction end, which may reflect a read error. V usage is TRBV7-7 and J usage is TRBJ2-2; 14 bases line up with TRBD2. The CDR3 contains 16 residues. Germline CDR1 and CDR2: SSHAT and FNYEAQ (reference sequence). This CDR3 reads CASSPWTSGGTGELFF. In nucleotides, the CDR3 is TGTGCTAGCAGTCCTTGGACTAGCGGGGGGACCGGGGAGCTGTTTTTT.

This clone was seen a handful of times. The rearrangement uses TRBV2 and TRBJ1-1; tentative D call: TRBD1 (6 bases). CDR3 size: 13 residues. CDR1 is SNHLY and CDR2 is FYNNEI in the germline V gene. V lost 6 bases, J lost 4 bases, and 12 bases lay in between. This chain's CDR3 is CASRLQGSTEAFF. CDR3 DNA: TGTGCCAGCAGGTTACAGGGATCCACTGAAGCTTTCTTT.

V is TRBV10-3 and J is TRBJ1-1; 7 nucleotides match TRBD1. Germline V lookup: CDR1 ENHRY, CDR2 SYGVKD. The J segment lost 1 base and the V segment lost 5 bases, leaving 4 bases of the junction unmatched. The CDR3 extends over 14 amino acids. CDR3 loop: CAISKGTANTEAFF. CDR3 DNA sequence: TGTGCCATCAGTAAGGGGACAGCGAACACTGAAGCTTTCTTT.

The V and J genes are TRBV29-1 and TRBJ1-2; the match to TRBD1 covers 7 bases. Germline V gene lookup returns CDR1 SQVTM and CDR2 ANQGSEA. Losses at the gene ends were 2 bases for V and 0 bases for J; bases not matched to a gene: 6. The CDR3 covers 15 residues. CDR3 in amino acids: CSVEHGQAPNYGYTF. DNA for the CDR3: TGCAGCGTTGAACATGGACAGGCCCCTAACTATGGCTACACCTTC.

This chain connects TRBV5-4 to TRBJ2-6, with 11 bases that match TRBD2. With 4 bases clipped from V and 0 bases from J, the junction kept 9 bases outside the gene matches. The CDR3 sequence is 19 residues long. Germline loops: CDR1 SGHNT, CDR2 YYREEE (reference sequence). This chain's CDR3 is CASSRPTSGVNSGANVLTF. CDR3 DNA sequence: TGTGCCAGCAGCCGTCCGACTAGCGGGGTAAACTCTGGGGCCAACGTCCTGACTTTC.

The gene calls are TRBV19 and TRBJ1-4; D uncertain. The germline CDR1 and CDR2 sequences are LNHDA and SQIVND (reference sequence). This CDR3 spans 13 amino acids. The V end was cut by 0 bases, the J end by 9 bases, with 8 bases between. The CDR3: CASSIDRSQKLFF. The CDR3 bases are TGTGCCAGTAGTATAGATCGGAGTCAAAAACTGTTTTTT.